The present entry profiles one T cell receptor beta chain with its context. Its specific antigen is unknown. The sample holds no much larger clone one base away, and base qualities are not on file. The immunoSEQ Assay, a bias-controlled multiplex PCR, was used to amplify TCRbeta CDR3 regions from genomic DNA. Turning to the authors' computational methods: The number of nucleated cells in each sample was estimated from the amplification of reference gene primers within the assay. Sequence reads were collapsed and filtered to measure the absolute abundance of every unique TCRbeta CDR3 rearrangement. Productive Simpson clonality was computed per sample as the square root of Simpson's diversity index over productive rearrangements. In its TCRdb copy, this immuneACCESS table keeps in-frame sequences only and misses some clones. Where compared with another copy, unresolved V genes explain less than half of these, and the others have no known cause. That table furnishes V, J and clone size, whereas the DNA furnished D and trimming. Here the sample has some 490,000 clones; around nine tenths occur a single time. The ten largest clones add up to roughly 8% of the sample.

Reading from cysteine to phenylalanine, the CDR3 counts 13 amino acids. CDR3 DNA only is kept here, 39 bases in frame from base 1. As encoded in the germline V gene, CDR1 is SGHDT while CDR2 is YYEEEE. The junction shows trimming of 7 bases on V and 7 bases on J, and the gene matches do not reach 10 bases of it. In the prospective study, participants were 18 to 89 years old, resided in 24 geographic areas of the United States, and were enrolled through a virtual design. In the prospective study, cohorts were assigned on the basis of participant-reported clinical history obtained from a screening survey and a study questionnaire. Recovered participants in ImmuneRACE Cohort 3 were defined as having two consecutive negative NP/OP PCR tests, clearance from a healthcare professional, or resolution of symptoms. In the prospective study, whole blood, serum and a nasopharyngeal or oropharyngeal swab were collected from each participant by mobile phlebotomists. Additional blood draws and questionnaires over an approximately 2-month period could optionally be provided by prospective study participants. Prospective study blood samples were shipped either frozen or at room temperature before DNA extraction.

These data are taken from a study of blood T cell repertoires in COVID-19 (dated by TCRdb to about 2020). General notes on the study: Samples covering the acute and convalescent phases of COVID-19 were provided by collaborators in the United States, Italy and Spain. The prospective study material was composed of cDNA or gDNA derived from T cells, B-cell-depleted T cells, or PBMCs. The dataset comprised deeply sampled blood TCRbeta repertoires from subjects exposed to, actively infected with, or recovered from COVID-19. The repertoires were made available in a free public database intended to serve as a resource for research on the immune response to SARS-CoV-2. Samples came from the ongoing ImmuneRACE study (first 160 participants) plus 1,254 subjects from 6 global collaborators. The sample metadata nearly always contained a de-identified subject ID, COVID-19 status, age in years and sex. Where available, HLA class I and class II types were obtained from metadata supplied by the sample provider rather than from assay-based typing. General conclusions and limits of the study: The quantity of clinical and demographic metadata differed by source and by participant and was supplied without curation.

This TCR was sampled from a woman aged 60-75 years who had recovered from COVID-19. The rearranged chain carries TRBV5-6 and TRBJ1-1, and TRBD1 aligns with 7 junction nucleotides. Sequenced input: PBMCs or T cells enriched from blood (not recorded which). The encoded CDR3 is CASGPQGDGEAFF. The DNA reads TGTGCCAGCGGACCCCAGGGGGACGGTGAAGCTTTCTTT. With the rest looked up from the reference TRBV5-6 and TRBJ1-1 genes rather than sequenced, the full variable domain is DAGVTQSPTHLIKTRGQQVTLRCSPKSGHDTVSWYQQALGQGPQFIFQYYEEEERQRGNFPDRFSGHQFPNYSSELNVNALLLGDSALYLCASGPQGDGEAFFGQGTRLTVV.